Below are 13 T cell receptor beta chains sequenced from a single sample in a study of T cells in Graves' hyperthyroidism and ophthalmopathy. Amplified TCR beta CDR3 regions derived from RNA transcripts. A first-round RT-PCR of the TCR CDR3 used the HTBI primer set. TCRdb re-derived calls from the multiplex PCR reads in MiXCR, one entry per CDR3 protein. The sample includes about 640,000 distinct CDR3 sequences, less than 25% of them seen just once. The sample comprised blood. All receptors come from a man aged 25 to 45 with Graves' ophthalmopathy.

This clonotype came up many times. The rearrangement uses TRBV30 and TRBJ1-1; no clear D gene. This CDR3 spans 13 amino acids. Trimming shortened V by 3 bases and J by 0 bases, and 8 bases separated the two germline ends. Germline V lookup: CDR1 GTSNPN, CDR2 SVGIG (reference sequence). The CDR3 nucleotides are TGTGCCTGGAGATCAGACTTGAACACTGAAGCTTTCTTT. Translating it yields CAWRSDLNTEAFF.

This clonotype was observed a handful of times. The CDR3 DNA reads TGCGCCAGCAGCCAACTACAGGGGGTCGGGAGCTATGGCTACACCTTC. This sequence encodes CASSQLQGVGSYGYTF. The J gene is TRBJ1-2, the V gene TRBV4-1, with 8 bases matching TRBD1. CDR3 length: 16 residues. Germline V gene data show CDR1 as MGHRA and CDR2 as YSYEKL. V shed 2 bases and J 4 bases; nucleotides not matched to a gene: 9.

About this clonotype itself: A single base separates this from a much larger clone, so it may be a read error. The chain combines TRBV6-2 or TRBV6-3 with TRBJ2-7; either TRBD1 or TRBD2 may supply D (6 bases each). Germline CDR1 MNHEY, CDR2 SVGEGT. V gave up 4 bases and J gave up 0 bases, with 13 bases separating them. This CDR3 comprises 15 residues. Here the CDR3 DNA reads TGTGCCAGCAGTTTCGGGGGCGCCCGCTCCTACGAGCAGTACTTC. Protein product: CASSFGGARSYEQYF.

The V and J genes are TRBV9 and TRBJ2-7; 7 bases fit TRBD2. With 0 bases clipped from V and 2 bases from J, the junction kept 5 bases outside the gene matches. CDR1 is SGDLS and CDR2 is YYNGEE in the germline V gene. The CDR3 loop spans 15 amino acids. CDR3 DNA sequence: TGTGCCAGCAGCGTAGGGCCTAGCGGACCCTACGAGCAGTACTTC. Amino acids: CASSVGPSGPYEQYF.

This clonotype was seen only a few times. Here the CDR3 DNA reads TGTGCCAGCAGTCATACAGGTCCCAATGAGCAGTTCTTC. This sequence encodes CASSHTGPNEQFF. This chain links TRBV6-1 with TRBJ2-1; tentatively, D is TRBD1 (5 bases). Per germline, CDR1 MNHNS and CDR2 SASEGT. The CDR3 has 13 amino acids. Trimming removed 5 bases from V and 6 bases from J, with 11 bases in between.

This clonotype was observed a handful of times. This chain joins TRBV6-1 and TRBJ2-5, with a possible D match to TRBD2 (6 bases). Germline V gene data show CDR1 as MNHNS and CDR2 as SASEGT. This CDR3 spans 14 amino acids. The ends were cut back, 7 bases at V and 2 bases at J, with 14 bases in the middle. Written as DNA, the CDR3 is TGTGCCAGCACGAAGGGACTTGAACAAGAGACCCAGTACTTC. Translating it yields CASTKGLEQETQYF.

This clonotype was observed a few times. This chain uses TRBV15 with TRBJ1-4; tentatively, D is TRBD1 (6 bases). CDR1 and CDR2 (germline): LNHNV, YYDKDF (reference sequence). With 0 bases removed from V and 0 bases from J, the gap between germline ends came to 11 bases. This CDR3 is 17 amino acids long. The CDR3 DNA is TGTGCCACCAGCAGAGATCTGGGGGGCGCAACTAATGAAAAACTGTTTTTT. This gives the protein CATSRDLGGATNEKLFF.

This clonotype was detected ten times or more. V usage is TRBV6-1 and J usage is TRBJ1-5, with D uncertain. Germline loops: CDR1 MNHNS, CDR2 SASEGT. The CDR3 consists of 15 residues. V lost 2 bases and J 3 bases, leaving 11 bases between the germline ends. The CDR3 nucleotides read TGTGCCAGCAGTGAATGGGAGGTTCACAATCAGCCCCAGCATTTT. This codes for CASSEWEVHNQPQHF.

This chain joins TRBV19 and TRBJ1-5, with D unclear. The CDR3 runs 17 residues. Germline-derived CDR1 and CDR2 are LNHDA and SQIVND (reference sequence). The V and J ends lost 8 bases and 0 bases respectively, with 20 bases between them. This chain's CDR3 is CASGFATLSYSNQPQHF. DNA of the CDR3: TGTGCCAGTGGCTTCGCGACGCTCAGTTATAGCAATCAGCCCCAGCATTTT.

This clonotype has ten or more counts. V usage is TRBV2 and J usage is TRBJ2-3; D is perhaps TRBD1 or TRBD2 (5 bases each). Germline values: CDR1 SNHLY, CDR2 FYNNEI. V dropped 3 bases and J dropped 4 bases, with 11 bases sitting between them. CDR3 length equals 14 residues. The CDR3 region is CASSEQGSADTQYF. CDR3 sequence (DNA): TGTGCCAGCAGTGAGCAGGGTAGCGCAGATACGCAGTATTTT.

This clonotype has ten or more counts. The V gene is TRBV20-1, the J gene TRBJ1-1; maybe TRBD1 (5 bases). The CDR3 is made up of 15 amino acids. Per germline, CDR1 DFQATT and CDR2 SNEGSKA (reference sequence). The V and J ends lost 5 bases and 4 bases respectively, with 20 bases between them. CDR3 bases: TGCAGTGCTCCTCCCCGTGAGGGGTTGGGCACTGAAGCTTTCTTT. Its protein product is CSAPPREGLGTEAFF.

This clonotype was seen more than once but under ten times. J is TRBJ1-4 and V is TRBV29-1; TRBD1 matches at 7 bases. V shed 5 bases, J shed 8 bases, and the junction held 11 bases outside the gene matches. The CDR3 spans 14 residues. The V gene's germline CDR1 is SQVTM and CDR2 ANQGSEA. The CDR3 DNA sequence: TGCAGCGTTTTGGACGGGACAGAGAGAGAAAAACTGTTTTTT. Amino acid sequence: CSVLDGTEREKLFF. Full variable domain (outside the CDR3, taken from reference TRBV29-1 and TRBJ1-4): SAVISQKPSRDICQRGTSLTIQCQVDSQVTMMFWYRQQPGQSLTLIATANQGSEATYESGFVIDKFPISRPNLTFSTLTVSNMSPEDSSIYLCSVLDGTEREKLFFGSGTQLSVL.

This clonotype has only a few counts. The CDR3 region is CASSLGRLGEQYF. The CDR3 DNA follows: TGTGCCAGCAGCTTAGGAAGGTTGGGGGAGCAGTACTTC. The chain joins TRBV7-8 to TRBJ2-7; D remains ambiguous. The germline V and J ends were trimmed by 1 base and 7 bases, with 11 bases remaining between them. The CDR3 is made up of 13 amino acids. Germline CDR1 SGHVS, CDR2 FQNEAQ.